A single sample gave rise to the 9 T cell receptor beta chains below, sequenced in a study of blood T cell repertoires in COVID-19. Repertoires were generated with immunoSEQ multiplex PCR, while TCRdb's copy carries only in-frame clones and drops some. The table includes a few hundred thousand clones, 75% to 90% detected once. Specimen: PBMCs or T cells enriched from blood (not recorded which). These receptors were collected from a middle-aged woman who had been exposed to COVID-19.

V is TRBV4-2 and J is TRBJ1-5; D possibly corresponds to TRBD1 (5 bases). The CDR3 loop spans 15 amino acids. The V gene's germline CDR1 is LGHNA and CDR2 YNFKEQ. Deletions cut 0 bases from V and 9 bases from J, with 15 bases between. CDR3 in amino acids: CASSQDQGRSRPQHF. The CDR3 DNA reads TGTGCCAGCAGCCAAGATCAGGGAAGGAGTAGGCCCCAGCATTTT.

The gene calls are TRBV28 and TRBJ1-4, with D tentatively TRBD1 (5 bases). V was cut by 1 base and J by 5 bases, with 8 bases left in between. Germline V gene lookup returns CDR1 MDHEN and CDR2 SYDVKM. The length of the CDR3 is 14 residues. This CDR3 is CASSLSGENEKLFF. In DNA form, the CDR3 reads TGTGCCAGCAGTTTATCGGGGGAAAATGAAAAACTGTTTTTT.

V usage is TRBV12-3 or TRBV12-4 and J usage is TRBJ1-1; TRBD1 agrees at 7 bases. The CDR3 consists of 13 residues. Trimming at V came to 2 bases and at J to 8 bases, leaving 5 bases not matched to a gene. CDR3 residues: CASSLWDRDEAFF. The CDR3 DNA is TGTGCCAGCAGTTTATGGGACAGAGACGAAGCTTTCTTT.

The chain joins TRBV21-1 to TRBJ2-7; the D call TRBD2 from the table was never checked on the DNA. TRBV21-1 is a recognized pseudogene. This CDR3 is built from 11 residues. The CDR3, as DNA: TGTGCCAGCCTCGTCCTCTACGAGCAGTACTTC. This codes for CASLVLYEQYF.

DNA for the CDR3: TGTGCCAGCAGTCCACCGGGGACTGCGAACACCGGGGAGCTGTTTTTT. Translation: CASSPPGTANTGELFF. The chain combines TRBV27 with TRBJ2-2; TRBD2 might be the D (6 bases). Germline values: CDR1 MNHEY, CDR2 SMNVEV (reference sequence). Trimming shortened V by 5 bases and J by 0 bases, and 13 bases separated the two germline ends. The CDR3 has 16 residues.

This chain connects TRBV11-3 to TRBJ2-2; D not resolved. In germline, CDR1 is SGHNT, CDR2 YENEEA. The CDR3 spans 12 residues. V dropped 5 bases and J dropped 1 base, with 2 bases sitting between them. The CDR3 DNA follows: TGTGCCAGCAGCCTGAACACCGGGGAGCTGTTTTTT. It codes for CASSLNTGELFF.

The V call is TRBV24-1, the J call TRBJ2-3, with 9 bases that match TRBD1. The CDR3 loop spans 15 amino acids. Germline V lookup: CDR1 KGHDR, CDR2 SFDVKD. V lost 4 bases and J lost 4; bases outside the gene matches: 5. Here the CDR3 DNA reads TGTGCCACCAGTGACCCGGGACAGGGTTCAGATACGCAGTATTTT. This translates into CATSDPGQGSDTQYF.

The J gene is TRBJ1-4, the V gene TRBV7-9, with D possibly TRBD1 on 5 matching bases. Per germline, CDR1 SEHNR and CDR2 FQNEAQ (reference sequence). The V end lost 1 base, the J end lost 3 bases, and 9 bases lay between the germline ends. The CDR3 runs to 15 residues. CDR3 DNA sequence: TGTGCCAGCAGCTTAGATGCAGGGTCTAATGAAAAACTGTTTTTT. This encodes CASSLDAGSNEKLFF.

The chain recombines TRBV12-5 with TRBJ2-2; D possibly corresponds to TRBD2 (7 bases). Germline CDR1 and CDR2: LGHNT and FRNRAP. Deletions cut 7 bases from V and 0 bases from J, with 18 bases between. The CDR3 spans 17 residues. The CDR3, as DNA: TGTGCTAGTGCCCCGGGGGGAACAGGGTCGAACACCGGGGAGCTGTTTTTT. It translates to CASAPGGTGSNTGELFF.